The 13 T cell receptor beta chains in this list originate from one sample, sequenced in a study of shared clonotypes between healthy human individuals. Data came from immunoSEQ multiplex PCR; TCRdb stores just in-frame clones and leaves some out. The data hold about 700,000 clones, with around two thirds observed a single time. The sample was memory CD4+ T cells sorted from blood. Subset defined: CD45RA-negative fraction. The origin of the receptors is a woman under 40 in good health.

This clone has a single count. V and J are TRBV25-1 and TRBJ2-5; TRBD1 matches 7 bases. The CDR3 sequence is 14 residues long. V lost 3 bases, J lost 3 bases, and 4 bases stayed unmatched. Germline V gene lookup returns CDR1 MGHDK and CDR2 SYGVNS. CDR3 sequence: CASSDEGAEETQYF. DNA of the CDR3: TGTGCCAGCAGTGATGAGGGGGCCGAAGAGACCCAGTACTTC.

The chain combines TRBV5-1 with TRBJ2-1; 9 nucleotides agree with TRBD2. The CDR3 runs 15 residues. CDR1 SGHRS and CDR2 YFSETQ come from the germline V gene. J was trimmed by 7 bases and V by 6 bases; bases with no gene match: 11. CDR3 DNA sequence: TGCGCCAGCAAATCTAGCGGGACATGGAGGAATGAGCAGTTCTTC. Protein: CASKSSGTWRNEQFF.

The chain links TRBV7-2 to TRBJ1-1, with D possibly TRBD1 on 5 matching bases. Trimming pared 2 bases from V and 4 bases from J, leaving 14 bases between. Germline CDR1 reads SGHTA; CDR2 reads FQGNSA. CDR3 length: 15 residues. The CDR3 loop reads CASSLIGAGGTEAFF. In nucleotides, the CDR3 is TGTGCCAGCAGCTTAATTGGGGCGGGGGGCACTGAAGCTTTCTTT.

The chain employs TRBV7-9 and TRBJ2-7; D is perhaps TRBD1 (5 bases). The CDR3 length is 15 residues. Germline V lookup: CDR1 SEHNR, CDR2 FQNEAQ (reference sequence). The germline V and J ends were trimmed by 5 bases and 3 bases, with 17 bases remaining between them. In DNA, the CDR3 is TGTGCCAGCAGCAGAGTTAGAACAGGTTTCTACGAGCAGTACTTC. Its translation is CASSRVRTGFYEQYF. Supplemented by reference TRBV7-9 and TRBJ2-7, the full variable domain reads DTGVSQNPRHKITKRGQNVTFRCDPISEHNRLYWYRQTLGQGPEFLTYFQNEAQLEKSRLLSDRFSAERPKGSFSTLEIQRTEQGDSAMYLCASSRVRTGFYEQYFGPGTRLTVT.

The chain has TRBV6-5 and TRBJ1-1, with TRBD1 as a possible D gene (6 bases). Looked up from germline, CDR1 is MNHEY and CDR2 is SVGAGI. V lost 7 bases to trimming and J lost 2 bases, with 11 bases between them. The length of the CDR3 is 13 residues. The CDR3 nucleotides are TGTGCCAGCAAGGGGGGGATAAACACTGAAGCTTTCTTT. Its protein is CASKGGINTEAFF.

Of note for this clone: In the same sample, other DNA sequences code for this CDR3. The J gene is TRBJ2-1, the V gene TRBV5-1, with unresolved D. This CDR3 is 15 amino acids long. Germline CDR1 is SGHRS and CDR2 is YFSETQ. Trimming took 2 bases from V and 0 from J, leaving 9 bases between them. The CDR3 DNA is TGCGCCAGCAGCTTTTCAACCAGCTCCTACAATGAGCAGTTCTTC. Its translation is CASSFSTSSYNEQFF.

V usage is TRBV10-2 and J usage is TRBJ2-7; D is unclear. Trimming took off 11 bases at V and 7 bases at J, with 15 bases between the two ends. The CDR3 contains 11 residues. The germline V gene encodes CDR1 WSHSY and CDR2 SAAADI. The CDR3 DNA sequence: TGCGCCCCCCAGCCTTCTAATGAGCAGTACTTC. It is translated as CAPQPSNEQYF.

This chain joins TRBV12-5 and TRBJ2-1, with a tentative D call TRBD2 (5 bases). Germline V CDR1 and CDR2: LGHNT, FRNRAP. The CDR3 extends over 13 amino acids. V lost 0 bases to trimming and J lost 10 bases, with 10 bases between them. As DNA, the CDR3 is TGTGCTAGTGGTTTGGTGGCTAGCACCGAGCAGTTCTTC. Its translation is CASGLVASTEQFF.

The CDR3 sequence: CASSQTSGSYNEQFF. The CDR3 DNA sequence: TGTGCCAGCAGCCAAACTAGCGGGAGTTACAATGAGCAGTTCTTC. The chain joins TRBV5-4 to TRBJ2-1; 11 positions agree with TRBD2. V lost 4 bases to trimming and J lost 4 bases; unmatched junction nucleotides: 4. The CDR3 loop spans 15 amino acids. CDR1 and CDR2 from the germline V gene are SGHNT and YYREEE (reference sequence).

The genes are TRBV18 and TRBJ2-3; a possible D gene is TRBD2 (6 bases). V lost 1 base, J lost 4 bases, and 15 bases lay in between. The germline V gene has CDR1 KGHSH and CDR2 LQKENI. The CDR3 extends over 16 amino acids. The CDR3 sequence: CASSPLTRERADTQYF. For the CDR3, the DNA is TGTGCCAGCTCACCACTTACGAGGGAGCGGGCAGATACGCAGTATTTT.

V gene TRBV4-1 combines with J gene TRBJ1-1; 7 bases line up with TRBD1. Germline lookup yields CDR1 MGHRA and CDR2 YSYEKL. V trimming: 4 bases; J trimming: 3 bases; junction bases outside the gene matches: 11. The CDR3 loop spans 16 amino acids. This CDR3 reads CASSPETGMRYTEAFF. CDR3 bases: TGCGCCAGCAGCCCGGAGACAGGGATGAGGTACACTGAAGCTTTCTTT.

The V and J genes are TRBV28 and TRBJ2-1; D may correspond to TRBD1 or TRBD2 (6 bases each). Germline-derived CDR1 and CDR2 are MDHEN and SYDVKM. With 4 bases removed from V and 10 bases from J, the gap between germline ends came to 17 bases. CDR3 length: 14 residues. Written as DNA, the CDR3 is TGTGCCAGCAGTTCGGGGGTTGGGGACACAGAGCAGTTCTTC. Translating gives CASSSGVGDTEQFF. Full variable domain (missing parts from reference TRBV28 and TRBJ2-1): DVKVTQSSRYLVKRTGEKVFLECVQDMDHENMFWYRQDPGLGLRLIYFSYDVKMKEKGDIPEGYSVSREKKERFSLILESASTNQTSMYLCASSSGVGDTEQFFGPGTRLTVL.

The J gene is TRBJ2-7, the V gene TRBV18; a weak D match, TRBD2 (6 bases). V was pared by 0 bases and J by 2 bases, with 11 bases between. Germline V lookup: CDR1 KGHSH, CDR2 LQKENI. The CDR3 spans 15 residues. The CDR3 sequence: CASSPPGGSTYEQYF. The CDR3 DNA is TGTGCCAGCTCACCACCTGGGGGGTCCACCTACGAGCAGTACTTC.